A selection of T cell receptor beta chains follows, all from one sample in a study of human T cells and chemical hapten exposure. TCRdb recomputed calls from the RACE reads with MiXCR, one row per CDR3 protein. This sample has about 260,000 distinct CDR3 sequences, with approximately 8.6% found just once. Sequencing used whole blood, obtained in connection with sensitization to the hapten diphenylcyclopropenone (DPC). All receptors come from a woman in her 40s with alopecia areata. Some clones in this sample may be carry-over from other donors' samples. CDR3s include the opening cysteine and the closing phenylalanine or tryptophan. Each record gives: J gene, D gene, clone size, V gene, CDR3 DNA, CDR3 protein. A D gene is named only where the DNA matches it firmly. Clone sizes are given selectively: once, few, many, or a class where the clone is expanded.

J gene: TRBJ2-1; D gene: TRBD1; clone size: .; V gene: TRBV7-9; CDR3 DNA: TGTGCCAGCACCCATGACCGATGGACAGGTCGGGACAATGAGCAGTTCTTC; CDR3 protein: CASTHDRWTGRDNEQFF
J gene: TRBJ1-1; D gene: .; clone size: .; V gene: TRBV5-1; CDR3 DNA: TGCGCCAGCAGCTTGGAGCAGGGCGAAGCTTTCTTT; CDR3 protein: CASSLEQGEAFF
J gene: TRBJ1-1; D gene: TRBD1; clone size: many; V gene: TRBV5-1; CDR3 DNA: TGCGCCAGCAGCAGCTACAGGGGGAAAGACACTGAAGCTTTCTTT; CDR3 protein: CASSSYRGKDTEAFF
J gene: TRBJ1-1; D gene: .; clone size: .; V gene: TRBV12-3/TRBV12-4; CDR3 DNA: TGTGCCAGCAGTTCTAGCAGGGACAACACTGAAGCTTTCTTT; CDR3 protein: CASSSSRDNTEAFF
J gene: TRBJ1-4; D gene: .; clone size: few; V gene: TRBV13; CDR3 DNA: TGTGCCAGCAGCCAGACAGGCAATGAAAAACTGTTTTTT; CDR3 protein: CASSQTGNEKLFF
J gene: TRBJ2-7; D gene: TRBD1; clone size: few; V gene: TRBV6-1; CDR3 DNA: TGTGCCAGCAGTGGGGGCGGACAGGTCTCCTACGAGCAGTACTTC; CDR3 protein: CASSGGGQVSYEQYF
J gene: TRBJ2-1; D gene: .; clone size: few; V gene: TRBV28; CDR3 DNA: TGTGCCAGCAGTTTGGGGTGGAATGAGCAGTTCTTC; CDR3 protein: CASSLGWNEQFF
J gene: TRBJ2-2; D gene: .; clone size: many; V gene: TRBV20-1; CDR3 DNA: TGCAGTGCTAGTTATGTGTACACCGGGGAGCTGTTTTTT; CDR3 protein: CSASYVYTGELFF
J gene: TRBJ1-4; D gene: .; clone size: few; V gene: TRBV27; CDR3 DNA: TGTGCCAGCAGTTTATCCCCCCGGGTCGCTCGGACAACTAATGAAAAACTGTTTTTT; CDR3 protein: CASSLSPRVARTTNEKLFF
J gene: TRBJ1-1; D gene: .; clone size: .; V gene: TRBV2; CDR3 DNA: TGTGCCAGCAGGGCCCTGGCTCAGTCTGAAGCTTTCTTT; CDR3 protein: CASRALAQSEAFF
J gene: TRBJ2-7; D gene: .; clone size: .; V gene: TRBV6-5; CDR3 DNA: TGTGCCACCGGTGGGCGGGCCCCCCCCTACGAGCAGTACTTC; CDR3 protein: CATGGRAPPYEQYF
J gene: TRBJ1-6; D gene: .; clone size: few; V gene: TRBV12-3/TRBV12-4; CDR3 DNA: TGTGCCAGCAGTCCCGGGAGCTCCTATAATTCACCCCTCCACTTT; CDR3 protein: CASSPGSSYNSPLHF
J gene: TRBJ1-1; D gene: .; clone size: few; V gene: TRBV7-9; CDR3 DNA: TGTGCCAGCAGCCATTCAACGAGCGACACTGAAGCTTTCTTT; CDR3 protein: CASSHSTSDTEAFF
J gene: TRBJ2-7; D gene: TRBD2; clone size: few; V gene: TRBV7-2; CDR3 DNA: TGTGCCAGCAGCGTATCAGCGGGAGGGCCCAACGAGCAGTACTTC; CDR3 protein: CASSVSAGGPNEQYF
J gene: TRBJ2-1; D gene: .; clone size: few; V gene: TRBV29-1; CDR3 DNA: TGCAGCTCAAGCTGGTGGGGCCGCAATGAGCAGTTCTTC; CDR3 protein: CSSSWWGRNEQFF
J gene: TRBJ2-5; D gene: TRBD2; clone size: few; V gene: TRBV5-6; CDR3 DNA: TGTGCCAGCAACCTTCGACTAGCGGGAGGGCTAGAGACCCAGTACTTC; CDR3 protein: CASNLRLAGGLETQYF
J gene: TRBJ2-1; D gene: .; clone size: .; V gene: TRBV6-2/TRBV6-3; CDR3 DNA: TGTGCCAGCAGCCCCGTTAGGGGGGCGATCAATGAGCAGTTCTTC; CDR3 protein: CASSPVRGAINEQFF
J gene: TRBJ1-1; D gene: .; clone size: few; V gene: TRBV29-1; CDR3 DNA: TGCAGCGTCGTTATCTCAGGTTTCGCAAAGGATAGGGGAGGATACACTGAAGCTTTCTTT; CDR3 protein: CSVVISGFAKDRGGYTEAFF
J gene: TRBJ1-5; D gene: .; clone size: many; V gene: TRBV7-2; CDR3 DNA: TGTGCCAGCAGTTCGCCTGCCGGGGGCCAGCCCCAGCATTTT; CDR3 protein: CASSSPAGGQPQHF
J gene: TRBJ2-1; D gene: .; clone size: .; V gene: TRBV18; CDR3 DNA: TGTGCCAGCTCACCATCTTGGGCAGGGAAGGACAATGAGCAGTTCTTC; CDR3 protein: CASSPSWAGKDNEQFF
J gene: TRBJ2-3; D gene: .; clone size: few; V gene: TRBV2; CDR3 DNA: TGTGCCAGCTACTTGGAGGGCCCGAGCACAGATACGCAGTATTTT; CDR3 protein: CASYLEGPSTDTQYF
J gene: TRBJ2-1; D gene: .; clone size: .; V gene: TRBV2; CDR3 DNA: TGTGCCAGCAGTGAAACGACTCGTCGGTCTGAGCAGTTCTTC; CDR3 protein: CASSETTRRSEQFF
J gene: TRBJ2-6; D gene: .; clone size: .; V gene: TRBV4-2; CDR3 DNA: TGTGCCAGCAGCCAAGATCTCCCGCAGTCTGGGGCCAACGTCCTGACTTTC; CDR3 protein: CASSQDLPQSGANVLTF
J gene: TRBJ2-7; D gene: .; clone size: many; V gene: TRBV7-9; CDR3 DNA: TGTGCCAGCAGTCTTATGGCGGGGAAGAACGAGCAGTACTTC; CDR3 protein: CASSLMAGKNEQYF
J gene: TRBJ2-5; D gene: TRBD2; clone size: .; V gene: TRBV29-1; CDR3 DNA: TGCAGCGTTGGCCCCCTTTATCTAGCGGGCAAAGAGACCCAGTACTTC; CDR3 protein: CSVGPLYLAGKETQYF
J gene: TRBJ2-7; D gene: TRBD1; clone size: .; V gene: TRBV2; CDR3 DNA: TGTGCCGGGAGACAGGGGCCAACCTACGAGCAGTACTTC; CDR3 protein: CAGRQGPTYEQYF
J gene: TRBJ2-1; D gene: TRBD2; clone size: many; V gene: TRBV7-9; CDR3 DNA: TGTGCCAGCAGCCAACGACTAGCGGGATACAATGAGCAGTTCTTC; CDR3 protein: CASSQRLAGYNEQFF
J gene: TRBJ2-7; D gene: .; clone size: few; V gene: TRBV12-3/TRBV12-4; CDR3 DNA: TGTGCCAGCAGACGACTAGACTACGAGCAGTACTTC; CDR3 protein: CASRRLDYEQYF
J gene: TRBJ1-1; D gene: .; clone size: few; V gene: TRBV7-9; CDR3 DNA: TGTGCCAGCAGCTCCGAGGGTACAGGGACCGGCACTGAAGCTTTCTTT; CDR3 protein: CASSSEGTGTGTEAFF
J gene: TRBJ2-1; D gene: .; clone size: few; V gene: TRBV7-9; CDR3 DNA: TGTTCCAGCAGCTTAGCTTGGTATGAGCAGTTCTTC; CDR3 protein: CSSSLAWYEQFF
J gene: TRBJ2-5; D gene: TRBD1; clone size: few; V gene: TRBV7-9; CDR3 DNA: TGTGCCAGCAGATTCTCCGTGGGACAGCAAGAGACCCAGTACTTC; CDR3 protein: CASRFSVGQQETQYF
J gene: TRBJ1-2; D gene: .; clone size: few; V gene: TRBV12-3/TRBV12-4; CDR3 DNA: TGTGCCAGCAGGCCGACGGCGACCTATGGCTACACCTTC; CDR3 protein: CASRPTATYGYTF
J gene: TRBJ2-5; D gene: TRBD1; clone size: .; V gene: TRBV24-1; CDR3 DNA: TGTGCCACCAGTGATCCGGACAGGGCAATGGAGACCCAGTACTTC; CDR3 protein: CATSDPDRAMETQYF
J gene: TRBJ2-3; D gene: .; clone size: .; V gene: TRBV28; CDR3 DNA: TGTGCCAGCAGTCGTCTCTGGGGAGTTATTCCGCGGGATACGCAGTATTTT; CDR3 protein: CASSRLWGVIPRDTQYF
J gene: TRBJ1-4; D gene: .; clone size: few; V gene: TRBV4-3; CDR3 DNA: TGCGCCAGCAGCCAAGACTGGACCCGGGGAACTGCAACTAATGAAAAACTGTTTTTT; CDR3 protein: CASSQDWTRGTATNEKLFF
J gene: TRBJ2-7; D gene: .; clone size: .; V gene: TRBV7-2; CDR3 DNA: TGTGCCAGCAGCTTATTATTTCGCGGGGCCAGTTCCTACGAGCAGTACTTC; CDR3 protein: CASSLLFRGASSYEQYF
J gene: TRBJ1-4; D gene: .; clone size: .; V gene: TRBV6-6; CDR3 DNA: TGTGCCAGCAGTTACTCGCCCCTTCCGGGACGGGAAGAAAAACTGTTTTTT; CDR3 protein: CASSYSPLPGREEKLFF
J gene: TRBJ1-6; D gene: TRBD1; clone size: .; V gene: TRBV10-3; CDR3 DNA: TGTGCCATCAGTGAGGAGACAGGGAATTCACCCCTCCACTTT; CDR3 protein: CAISEETGNSPLHF
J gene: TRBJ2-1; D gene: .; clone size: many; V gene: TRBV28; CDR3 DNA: TGTGCCAGCAGTGTCAGGGAAGGGAGGATCAATGAGCAGTTCTTC; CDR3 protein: CASSVREGRINEQFF
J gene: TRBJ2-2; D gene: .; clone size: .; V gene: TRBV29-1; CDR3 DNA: TGCAGCGTTGAAAGGACAGATTCGAACACCGGGGAGCTGTTTTTT; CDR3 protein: CSVERTDSNTGELFF
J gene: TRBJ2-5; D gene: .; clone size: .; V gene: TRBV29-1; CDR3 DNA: TGCAGCGTTGAGGTCAACAGGCAAGAGACCCAGTACTTC; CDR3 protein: CSVEVNRQETQYF
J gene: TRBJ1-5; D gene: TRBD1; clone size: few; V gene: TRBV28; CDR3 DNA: TGTGCCAGCAGTTTATTCCCAGGGGGATTTAGCGATCAGCCCCAGCATTTT; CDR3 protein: CASSLFPGGFSDQPQHF
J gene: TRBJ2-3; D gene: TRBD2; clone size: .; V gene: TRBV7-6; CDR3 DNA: TGTGCCAGCAGCCTGAGACTAGCGGGAGGAATAGATACGCAGTATTTT; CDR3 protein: CASSLRLAGGIDTQYF
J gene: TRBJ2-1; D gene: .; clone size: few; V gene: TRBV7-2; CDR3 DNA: TGTGCCAGCAGCCTAACCGATAGCGGTATCTACAATGAGCAGTTCTTC; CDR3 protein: CASSLTDSGIYNEQFF
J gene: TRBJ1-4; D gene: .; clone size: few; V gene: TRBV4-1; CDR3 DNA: TGCGCCAGCAGCCAATTTCAGGGCTCAAATGAAAAACTGTTTTTT; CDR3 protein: CASSQFQGSNEKLFF
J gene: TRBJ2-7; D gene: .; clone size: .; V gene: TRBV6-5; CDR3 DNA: TGTGCCAGCAGTTACTCGCAGGCGCAGTACTTC; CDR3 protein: CASSYSQAQYF
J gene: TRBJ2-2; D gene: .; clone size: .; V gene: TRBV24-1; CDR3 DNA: TGTGCCACCACCGGGACAACGAACACCGGGGAGCTGTTTTTT; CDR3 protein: CATTGTTNTGELFF
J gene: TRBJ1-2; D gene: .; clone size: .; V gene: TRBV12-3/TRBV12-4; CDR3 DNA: TGTGCCAGCAGTTTAAGAGGGAATGGCTACACCTTC; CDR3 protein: CASSLRGNGYTF
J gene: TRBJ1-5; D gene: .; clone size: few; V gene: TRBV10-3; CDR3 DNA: TGTGCCATCAGCGGGAGCAATCAGCCCCAGCATTTT; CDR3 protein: CAISGSNQPQHF
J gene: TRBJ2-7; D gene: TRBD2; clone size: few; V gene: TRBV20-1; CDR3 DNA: TGCAGTGCTAGAGGGCCGGCGGGAGACTACGAGCAGTACTTC; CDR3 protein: CSARGPAGDYEQYF
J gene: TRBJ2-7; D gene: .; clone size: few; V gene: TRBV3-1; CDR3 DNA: TGTGCCAGCAGCCACGGTCCCGGGCAGTACTTC; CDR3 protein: CASSHGPGQYF
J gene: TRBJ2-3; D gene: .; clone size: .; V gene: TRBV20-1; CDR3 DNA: TGCAGTGCTACAAGACAGGAGGTTACAGATACGCAGTATTTT; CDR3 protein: CSATRQEVTDTQYF
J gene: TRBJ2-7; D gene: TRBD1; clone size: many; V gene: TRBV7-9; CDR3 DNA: TGTGCCAGCAGACGAGGGGGCGGACAGGGCTACGAGCAGTACTTC; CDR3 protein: CASRRGGGQGYEQYF
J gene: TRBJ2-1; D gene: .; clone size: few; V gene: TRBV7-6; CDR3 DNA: TGTGCCAGCACCCCACGTGGAATCCCTTCCGATGAGCAGTTCTTC; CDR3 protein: CASTPRGIPSDEQFF
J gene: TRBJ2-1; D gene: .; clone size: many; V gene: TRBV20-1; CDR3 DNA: TGCAGTGCTCCACTGATAGGGTGGGTCAATGAGCAGTTCTTC; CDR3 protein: CSAPLIGWVNEQFF
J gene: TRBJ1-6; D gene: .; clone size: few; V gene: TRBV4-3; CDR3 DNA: TGCGCCAGCAGCCAAGTCGACGGCTCCTATAATTCACCCCTCCACTTT; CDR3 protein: CASSQVDGSYNSPLHF
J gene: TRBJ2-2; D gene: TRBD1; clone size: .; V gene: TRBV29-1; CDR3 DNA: TGCAGCGTTGTGGACAGGGCCGGGGAGCTGTTTTTT; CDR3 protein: CSVVDRAGELFF